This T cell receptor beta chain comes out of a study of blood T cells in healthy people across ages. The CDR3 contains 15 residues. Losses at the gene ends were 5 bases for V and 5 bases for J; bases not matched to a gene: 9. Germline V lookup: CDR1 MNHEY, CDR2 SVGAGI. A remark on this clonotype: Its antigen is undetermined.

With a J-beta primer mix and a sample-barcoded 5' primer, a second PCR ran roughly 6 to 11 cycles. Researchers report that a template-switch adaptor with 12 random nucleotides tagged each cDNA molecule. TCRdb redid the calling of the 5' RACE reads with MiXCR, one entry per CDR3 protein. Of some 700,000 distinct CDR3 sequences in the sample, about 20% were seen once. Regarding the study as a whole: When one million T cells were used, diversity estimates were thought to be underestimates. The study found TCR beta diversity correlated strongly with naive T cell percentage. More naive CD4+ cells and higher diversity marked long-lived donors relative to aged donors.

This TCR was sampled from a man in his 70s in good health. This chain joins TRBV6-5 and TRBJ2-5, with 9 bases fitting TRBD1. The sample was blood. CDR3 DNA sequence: TGTGCCAGCAGTACGGGGACAGGGAGGATTGAGACCCAGTACTTC. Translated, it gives CASSTGTGRIETQYF.